A single sample is the source of the 15 T cell receptor beta chains below, sequenced in a study of type 1 regulatory T cells (dated by TCRdb to about 2021). These TCRs' antigens remain unknown. Data came from an Illumina MiSeq. TCRdb redid the processing of the public reads, applying fastp at Q25 and MiXCR, and retained in-frame beta chains. Each record represents a unique CDR3 protein, reported with the most common genes and DNA among its rows. This sample holds about 42,000 distinct CDR3 sequences; 9.5% to 15% were observed only once. Jointly, the top ten make up roughly 8% of the sample. Sample: cultured non-Tr1 T cells, either the whole culture or a sorted T cell fraction (not recorded which). The sample's cell subset or site label is to be understood as: non-Tr1 population from the T-allo10 product. These receptors were obtained from a human donor in good health.

The V and J genes are TRBV2 and TRBJ1-1; D is uncertain. From germline, CDR1 is SNHLY and CDR2 FYNNEI. Trimming removed 7 bases at V and 7 bases at J, with 16 bases between. The CDR3 spans 13 residues. CDR3 sequence: CASTPILYSEAFF. The CDR3 bases are TGTGCCAGCACTCCTATCCTCTACAGTGAAGCTTTCTTT.

This clonotype was found many times. The chain has TRBV3-1 and TRBJ2-5, with 9 positions matching TRBD1. V lost 3 bases, J lost 4 bases, and 3 bases stayed unmatched. The CDR3 length is 14 residues. Per germline, CDR1 LGHDT and CDR2 YNNKEL (reference sequence). The CDR3 region has the DNA TGTGCCAGCAGCCACCGGACAGGGGCAGAGACCCAGTACTTC. Protein product: CASSHRTGAETQYF.

This clonotype came up a few times. This chain links TRBV24-1 with TRBJ2-4; D possibly uses TRBD1 or TRBD2 (6 bases each). Germline CDR1 is KGHDR and CDR2 is SFDVKD. The V end lost 5 bases, the J end lost 9 bases, and 13 bases lay between the germline ends. CDR3 size: 13 residues. DNA of the CDR3: TGTGCCACCAGTGTAACGGGGGCAACCATTCAGTACTTC. Its protein product is CATSVTGATIQYF.

The genes are TRBV5-5 and TRBJ2-7, with D unclear. The CDR3 spans 14 residues. V lost 0 bases and J lost 0, with 7 bases in between. Germline lookup yields CDR1 SGHKS and CDR2 YYEKEE (reference sequence). The CDR3 nucleotides read TGTGCCAGCAGCTTGGTCAGTCCCTCCTACGAGCAGTACTTC. Its protein is CASSLVSPSYEQYF.

CDR3: CASSGGLAGVLNTGELFF. Written as DNA, the CDR3 is TGTGCCAGTAGCGGGGGACTAGCGGGAGTGTTGAACACCGGGGAGCTGTTTTTT. The chain carries TRBV19 and TRBJ2-2; 14 bases are shared with TRBD2. With V trimmed by 6 bases and J by 1 base, 7 bases remained unmatched. Germline CDR1 reads LNHDA; CDR2 reads SQIVND (reference sequence). The CDR3 sequence is 18 residues long. The variable domain in full, with the rest retrieved from reference TRBV19 and TRBJ2-2, is DGGITQSPKYLFRKEGQNVTLSCEQNLNHDAMYWYRQDPGQGLRLIYYSQIVNDFQKGDIAEGYSVSREKKESFPLTVTSAQKNPTAFYLCASSGGLAGVLNTGELFFGEGSRLTVL.

This clonotype was detected only a few times. Being one base from a much bigger clone, this may be a read error. V and J are TRBV19 and TRBJ2-3; D unresolved. From germline, CDR1 is LNHDA and CDR2 SQIVND (reference sequence). The germline V and J ends were trimmed by 5 bases and 5 bases, with 8 bases remaining between them. This CDR3 comprises 12 residues. The CDR3 reads CASSFGRDTQYF. As DNA, the CDR3 is TGTGCCAGTAGTTTTGGCAGAGATACGCAGTATTTT.

The V call is TRBV30, the J call TRBJ1-1; D may be TRBD1 (6 bases). Trimming stripped 3 bases from V and 0 bases from J, with 14 bases between. CDR1 GTSNPN and CDR2 SVGIG come from the germline V gene (reference sequence). CDR3 length equals 15 residues. The CDR3 loop is CAWSHGGPMNTEAFF. The CDR3 region has the DNA TGTGCCTGGAGCCACGGGGGGCCGATGAACACTGAAGCTTTCTTT.

This clonotype was seen at least ten times. The chain links TRBV20-1 to TRBJ2-1; 8 bases match TRBD2. Germline lookup yields CDR1 DFQATT and CDR2 SNEGSKA (reference sequence). The CDR3 has 13 amino acids. V dropped 3 bases and J dropped 2; count of bases not matched to a gene: 0. In nucleotides, the CDR3 is TGCAGTGCTAGCGGGAGGGCCTACAATGAGCAGTTCTTC. This translates into CSASGRAYNEQFF.

The chain combines TRBV28 with TRBJ1-2; the match to TRBD1 covers 9 bases. J lost 0 bases, V lost 5 bases, and 4 bases had no gene match. Germline CDR1 reads MDHEN; CDR2 reads SYDVKM. The CDR3 contains 15 residues. The CDR3 coding sequence is TGTGCCAGCAGTCCTGGACAGGGGTCTAACTATGGCTACACCTTC. Its protein is CASSPGQGSNYGYTF.

In its sample, this clonotype was seen many times. The V call is TRBV20-1, the J call TRBJ2-7; TRBD1 aligns across 10 bases. V was pared by 2 bases and J by 5 bases, with 9 bases of the junction left unmatched. Per the germline V gene, CDR1 is DFQATT and CDR2 is SNEGSKA (reference sequence). CDR3 length equals 15 residues. CDR3 in DNA: TGCAGTGCTAGACATCGACAGGGGGCGCGCGACGAGCAGTACTTC. It yields the protein CSARHRQGARDEQYF.

The chain uses TRBV19 and TRBJ2-1, with 8 positions matching TRBD1. Per the germline V gene, CDR1 is LNHDA and CDR2 is SQIVND (reference sequence). The CDR3 is 12 residues long. Unmatched junction bases numbered 1, after V lost 8 bases and J lost 4 bases. CDR3 coding DNA: TGTGCCAGTGGGACAGGATACAATGAGCAGTTCTTC. Amino acids: CASGTGYNEQFF.

Note on this clonotype: One junction end disagrees with the germline gene, perhaps due to a read error. The gene calls are TRBV5-1 and TRBJ1-5; 9 bases align to TRBD1. There are 13 residues in the CDR3. Germline V lookup: CDR1 SGHRS, CDR2 YFSETQ. The CDR3 reads CANSLDRGQPQHF. CDR3 sequence (DNA): TGCGCCAACAGCTTGGACAGGGGACAGCCCCAGCATTTT.

This clonotype was seen many times. The CDR3 DNA follows: TGTGCCAGCAGCTTAGAAGCGGCTAAAGCCAAAAACATTCAGTACTTC. Its translation: CASSLEAAKAKNIQYF. The genes are TRBV7-2 and TRBJ2-4; a possible D gene is TRBD2 (5 bases). This CDR3 is 16 amino acids long. The germline V gene has CDR1 SGHTA and CDR2 FQGNSA. V dropped 1 base and J dropped 0 bases, with 10 bases sitting between them.

Many counts were recorded for this clonotype. The chain is built from TRBV5-1 and TRBJ2-1; D possibly corresponds to TRBD2 (5 bases). V was trimmed by 0 bases and J by 0 bases, leaving 19 bases between them. CDR1 SGHRS and CDR2 YFSETQ come from the germline V gene. This CDR3 has 19 residues. CDR3 region: CASSLVPMAGAPSYNEQFF. In nucleotides, the CDR3 is TGCGCCAGCAGCTTGGTCCCTATGGCGGGTGCCCCCTCCTACAATGAGCAGTTCTTC.

This clonotype was detected only a few times. The chain recombines TRBV10-2 with TRBJ2-1; 13 nucleotides align to TRBD2. The CDR3 extends over 15 amino acids. V dropped 2 bases and J dropped 6; count of bases not matched to a gene: 1. Germline CDR1 reads WSHSY; CDR2 reads SAAADI. CDR3 in amino acids: CASSEGLAGVNEQFF. CDR3 nucleotide sequence: TGCGCCAGCAGTGAGGGACTAGCGGGAGTCAATGAGCAGTTCTTC.